This T cell receptor (beta chain) was captured by sequencing in a study of blood T cell repertoires in COVID-19. In the study overall: COVID-19 samples collected from the United States, Italy and Spain covered acute and convalescent phases. PBMCs, B-cell-depleted T cells, or T cells were the source of the cDNA or gDNA that made up the material.

Using immunoSEQ multiplex PCR, the repertoire was profiled, and TCRdb retains in-frame clones only, with some absent. The sample lists 120,000 or so clones, less than 90% occurring once. CDR1 SGHRS and CDR2 YFSETQ come from the germline V gene. V was shortened by 3 bases and J by 0 bases, with 12 bases between the two germline ends. CDR3 length equals 15 residues. Sequencing used peripheral blood. The source of this sequence is an elderly woman with acute or convalescent COVID-19. The chain recombines TRBV5-1 with TRBJ1-1; D possibly corresponds to TRBD1 (5 bases). The CDR3 nucleotides are TGCGCCAGCAGCTCCGGTGTACAGGTGAACACTGAAGCTTTCTTT. Its translation: CASSSGVQVNTEAFF.